A single sample is the source of the 4 T cell receptor beta chains below, sequenced in a study of CD8 T cells in Susac syndrome. Random hexamers served to reverse transcribe roughly 0.45 to 1 ug RNA. TCRdb itself ran the immunoSEQ multiplex PCR reads through MiXCR, one entry per CDR3 protein. The data contain some 130,000 distinct CDR3 sequences, 85% to 95% of them seen just once; the ten biggest clones take up over 0.15%. The source material was CD8+ T cells from PBMCs. The receptors come from a human donor with Susac syndrome.

The V call is TRBV12-3 or TRBV12-4, the J call TRBJ2-7, with D maybe TRBD2 (6 bases). The CDR3 extends over 17 amino acids. Trimming removed 3 bases at V and 2 bases at J, with 20 bases between. DNA for the CDR3: TGTGCCAGCAGTTTGGCCGGGGACTCCTCCCTAGCCTACGAGCAGTACTTC. This sequence encodes CASSLAGDSSLAYEQYF.

The chain is built from TRBV21-1 and TRBJ1-1; TRBD1 was called by the table and not checked on the DNA. TRBV21-1 is deemed a pseudogene. This CDR3 is built from 16 residues. The CDR3 coding sequence is TGTGCCAGCAGCAAGCCTGTACAGGGGTCGAACACTGAAGCTTTCTTT. It yields the protein CASSKPVQGSNTEAFF.

The chain recombines TRBV12-3 or TRBV12-4 with TRBJ1-2; perhaps TRBD1 as D (5 bases). V lost 4 bases to trimming and J lost 8 bases, with 26 bases between them. The CDR3 is 17 amino acids. The CDR3 DNA sequence: TGTGCCAGCAGTTATGGCCCCGGGACGCATGGACCCGGGGGCTACACCTTC. Residues: CASSYGPGTHGPGGYTF.

The chain couples TRBV29-1 to TRBJ1-2, with D hard to call. The V gene lost 3 bases and the J gene lost 3 bases, with 8 bases spanning the gap. The CDR3 is 12 amino acids. Per the germline V gene, CDR1 is SQVTM and CDR2 is ANQGSEA. The CDR3, as DNA: TGCAGCGTTGATGGGATCTACTATGGCTACACCTTC. This codes for CSVDGIYYGYTF.